This TCR beta chain was obtained from a study of cytomegalovirus exposure and HLA in healthy donors (TCRdb year 2017). Some background on the complete study: An earlier analysis of approximately 640 of the donors reported 250 to 300 Gb of sequence data and roughly 110 million unique TCR beta sequences from 150 million to 200 million T cells. Four or five DR-DQ haplotypes were handled as single units for association and clustering, since linkage in the cohort was strong. Typing coverage varied by locus: roughly 620-640 donors for A, B, C, DRB1 and DQB1; approximately 520 for DQA1; approximately 610 for DPA1; roughly 450 for DPB1. HLA typing covered class I and class II loci at four-digit resolution. Approximately 300 gigabases of sequencing data and tens of millions of unique TCR sequences made up an early release that covered several hundred HLA-typed donors. All discovery cohort repertoires had been generated using a single sequencing platform. Of the roughly 400 genotyped donors, over 80% were placed in the genetic ancestry cluster associated with self-reported Caucasian donors. Rather than using new phenotypic data, the later analysis identified candidate immune exposures from TCR beta sequences and from how often those sequences occurred across donors. Among roughly 370 genotyped donors of the cohort, an average of about 240,000 unique TCR beta nucleotide sequences were sequenced per donor, 15% to 20% of them non-productive. A later genetic analysis took genome-wide SNP genotypes for about 55% of the roughly 670 donors and used that subset as a discovery cohort. High-throughput TCR immunosequencing, statistical association of individual TCRs with disease status, and machine learning were combined to predict cytomegalovirus infection status. The aim of the study was to test whether cataloging public T cell receptors could identify signatures of past pathogen exposure. The study profiled the T cell repertoires of hundreds of subjects by immunosequencing and related them to cytomegalovirus serostatus. In an earlier analysis of 500 to 650 of the donors, high-throughput TCR beta sequencing was used to judge whether each TCR beta V gene segment behaved as functional or pseudogenic. Alongside the repertoire data, information on donor age, sex, ethnicity and CMV serostatus was compiled. A separate validation cohort of over 95 different subjects was used in addition to the approximately 640-subject first cohort. In a later analysis, previously published TCR beta repertoires from hundreds of donors were re-analyzed and high-resolution HLA genotyping was added so that TCR occurrence patterns could be studied. Overall results and qualifications from the work: A later analysis found that most CMV-associated TCR beta chains appeared HLA-restricted, with HLA associations seemingly driven largely by CMV exposure. In a later analysis, several top co-occurrence clusters were reported to appear linked to parvovirus B19, influenza, CMV and Epstein-Barr virus. A further reported finding was that TCR beta sequences accurately predicted the HLA-A and HLA-B alleles for most subjects in the first cohort. The presence/absence analyses assumed that sequencing depth was roughly uniform across donors, and that assumption may not be true. Some IMGT-functional V segments, including TRBV6-2 and TRBV6-3, could not be told apart with the 87-base-pair reads, so those segments were excluded. In a later analysis, HLA-associated TCR beta chains were found to be more clonally expanded and to have lower generation probabilities than equally common non-associated chains. An association between a missense DCLRE1C variant and V-gene and J-gene trimming of TCR beta chains was found in a later genetic analysis and replicated in an independent cohort. In the study, about 150 TCR beta chains were listed as associated with cytomegalovirus. At a false discovery rate of 0.05, a later analysis linked under 20,000 TCR beta sequences to specific HLA alleles. Most TCR sequences were observed very rarely across donors, whereas some public TCRs were present in many individuals. According to a later analysis, TCR association rates differed among HLA loci, with DRB1 alleles showing the most associated TCRs and HLA-C alleles showing the fewest. Linkage disequilibrium might explain the correlated functional status among segregating V segments, but an unknown experimental factor could not be ruled out. HLA typing was unavailable for some donors at each locus, so association tests used only the typed subset. In vitro tests confirmed that a few of the cytomegalovirus-associated TCR beta chains recognize cytomegalovirus antigens. The cohort was sequenced for TCR beta chains only, and without alpha or paired-chain data the features that could be detected were limited. Because counts were too low, about 18 rarely observed V segments, including chromosome 9 orphons, were left out of the earlier analysis of roughly 600 of the donors. Strong co-occurrence of HLA alleles, especially DR and DQ, made assigning TCR associations to individual alleles difficult. Broadly in line with IMGT annotations, most TCR beta V segments showed up in productive rearrangements about 87% or about 30% of the time in an earlier analysis of roughly 590 of the donors. The classifier was reported to diagnose cytomegalovirus status with high specificity and sensitivity in both the original cohort and the validation cohort. It was suggested by the authors that the approach could potentially be generalized to other disease states and immunological phenotypes. Immune exposure information for the cohort was limited to CMV serostatus. Compared with the approximately 670-donor mean, donors in an Asian-associated ancestry cluster had fewer N-insertions in productive TCRs, according to a later genetic analysis. A cluster of highly shared sequence variants was judged likely to represent a technical artifact of the sequencing pipeline.

About this clone: Its antigen has not been determined. One base away there is no much larger clone; base qualities are not given.

CDR1 and CDR2, looked up from the germline V gene, are LGHNA and YSLEER. Spanning cysteine to phenylalanine, the CDR3 consists of 16 amino acids. CDR3 DNA only is kept here, 48 bases in frame from base 1. From V the trimming removes 1 base and from J it removes 3 bases, while the gene matches leave 4 bases of the junction unaccounted for. To prepare the library, the immunoSEQ multiplex PCR assay was applied. For the multiplex PCR, a mixture combining 60 forward primers for TCR Vbeta segments and 13 reverse primers for TCR Jbeta segments was used. Amplification of the CDR3 region of rearranged TCR beta genes was performed with a multiplex PCR assay on genomic DNA. On the Illumina HiSeq System, the amplified TCR beta libraries were sequenced as 87-base-pair reads. Per the original workflow: A later analysis counted 75 million to 100 million unique TCR beta chains across the 500 to 850 repertoires, and some 12 million of these chains were shared by at least two donors. Raw reads were error-corrected and collapsed into unique sequences by a nearest-neighbor algorithm in which closely related sequences were merged to remove PCR and sequencing errors. V, D and J gene segments were assigned by aligning CDR3 sequences to IMGT reference sequences. Each retained sequence needed at least a six-nucleotide match to both a V gene segment and a J gene segment. Rearrangements were classified as productive when the CDR3 lacked stop codons and remained in frame with V and J, and all other rearrangements were classified as non-productive. CDR3 was defined according to IMGT convention as the region running from the second conserved V-encoded cysteine to the conserved J-encoded phenylalanine. The earlier analysis of more than 450 of the donors excluded sequences that lacked an unambiguous match to a single V gene segment. An earlier analysis of a few hundred of the donors called V segments functional above 56.7% productive rearrangements and segregating when the between-donor standard deviation exceeded 5%. A statistical classification framework was built to diagnose cytomegalovirus status from the catalog of TCR beta chain sequences. In a later analysis, V and J genes were assigned by comparing TCR nucleotide sequences against IMGT/GENE-DB human TR gene sequences. A later analysis assigned CDR3 sequences and most-parsimonious VDJ recombination scenarios with the TCRdist pipeline. In a later analysis, every TCR beta chain was defined by the combination of its CDR3 amino acid sequence and its V-gene family, and reads without a unique V-gene family were dropped. As a way to deal with suspected cross-contamination and a sequencing artifact, a later analysis dropped 450 to 600 nucleotide sequences that were highly shared and had low generation probability. In a later analysis, a clonal expansion index for each public chain was calculated from normalized within-repertoire ranks of inferred template counts. In a later analysis, generation probabilities were computed using a VDJ recombination model fitted to out-of-frame rearrangements, and the results were checked against IGoR. Hypergeometric tests were used in a later analysis to score TCR-TCR, TCR-HLA and TCR-CMV co-occurrence, with a repertoire-size bias correction applied to the TCR pairs. False discovery rates were estimated in a later analysis by permuting HLA or CMV assignments 20 times. In a later analysis, co-occurring TCRs were grouped using DBSCAN, and TCRdist sequence similarity was added for clustering within HLA-allele-positive subsets. Repertoires with fewer than 30,000 or more than 120,000 public chains were left out of co-occurrence clustering, as were about 5 repertoires with anomalous nucleotide sharing. TCRdb holds this immuneACCESS table with in-frame rearrangements only. Some clones are missing; in checked studies, unresolved V genes explain under half, and the rest has no known cause. The V and J calls and clone size come from that table; D and trimming were worked out from the DNA. Within this sample are a few hundred thousand clones, with about 79% of them counted one time only. Roughly 1.9% of the sample rests with the top ten.

In total, approximately 610 healthy bone marrow donors made up the cohort. At the time of sampling, every cohort member was nominally healthy, though immune exposures that went unrecorded were likely present. The donor was CMV seronegative and belonged to the group of 352 seronegative cohort members. Each donor provided a peripheral blood sample, and peripheral blood mononuclear cells were used for TCR beta sequencing. Genomic DNA extraction from the blood cell samples was performed with the Qiagen DNeasy Blood Extraction Kit. In this chain, TRBV4-3 is recombined with TRBJ2-3; 10 central nucleotides agree with TRBD1. What was sequenced was PBMCs. The sequence derives from a man aged 18 to 29 in good health and CMV-seronegative. For the CDR3, the sequence is CASSQVGGQGTDTQYF. The nucleotide sequence reads TGCGCCAGCAGCCAAGTCGGGGGACAGGGGACAGATACGCAGTATTTT.